This T cell receptor beta chain comes out of a study of Ad26.COV2.S vaccination and SARS-CoV-2 variants. Study-level findings and limits: Total T cell responses were possibly underestimated by TCR breadth and depth analyses.

A word on this clone: No antigen is known for it.

Treatment defined: around 19 received Ad26.COV2.S at low or high dose, single or two shots; roughly five received placebo; per-sample allocation not given. Sampling was performed 63 days after the first vaccine or placebo injection. Trimming took off 4 bases at V and 10 bases at J, with 11 bases between the two ends. The CDR3 loop spans 12 amino acids. Generated by immunoSEQ multiplex PCR, the TCRdb table keeps only in-frame clones and is missing some. Of 350,000 to 400,000 clones in the sample, 75% to 90% are singletons; the top ten hold roughly 3.2%. The chain recombines TRBV12-3 or TRBV12-4 with TRBJ2-1, with D uncertain. This clonotype was sampled from a person aged 18-65 years who received the Ad26.COV2.S COVID-19 vaccine or a placebo. Sequencing was performed on peripheral blood, taken in a trial of Ad26.COV2.S vaccine versus placebo. CDR3 DNA sequence: TGTGCCAGCAGTTCTGGAAGTGGGGAGCAGTTCTTC. Translated: CASSSGSGEQFF.